These 20 T cell receptor beta chains were sequenced from one sample in a study of CD8+CD57+ T cells in acquired aplastic anemia. The study profiled TCR beta VDJ and CDR3 using genomic DNA as template. TCRdb re-called the reads through MiXCR, storing one row per CDR3 protein. The repertoire holds 150,000 to 200,000 distinct CDR3 sequences, with over 60% as singletons. Sequencing used sorted CD4+, CD8+, or CD8+CD57+ T cells (not recorded which) from PBMCs. The source is a human donor with severe aplastic anemia or a healthy control (not recorded which).

The chain joins TRBV6-5 to TRBJ2-5, with D hard to call. The CDR3 runs 11 residues. In germline, CDR1 is MNHEY, CDR2 SVGAGI. V lost 10 bases to trimming and J lost 2 bases, with 8 bases between them. The CDR3 reads CATRMQETQYF. Here the CDR3 DNA reads TGTGCCACACGGATGCAAGAGACCCAGTACTTC.

The chain couples TRBV20-1 to TRBJ1-6; D unclear. CDR3 length: 12 amino acids. CDR1 is DFQATT and CDR2 is SNEGSKA in the germline V gene (reference sequence). The germline V and J ends were trimmed by 0 bases and 7 bases, with 4 bases remaining between them. The chain's CDR3 is CSAREGNSPLHF. CDR3 in DNA: TGCAGTGCTAGAGAAGGCAATTCACCCCTCCACTTT.

The gene calls are TRBV29-1 and TRBJ2-7; D is possibly TRBD1 or TRBD2 (5 bases each). The CDR3 runs 14 residues. CDR1 is SQVTM, CDR2 ANQGSEA, per germline. V was clipped by 1 base and J by 1 base, with 11 bases between them. CDR3 DNA sequence: TGCAGCGTTGAAGTGAGGGGCAGTTCCTACGAGCAGTACTTC. It is translated as CSVEVRGSSYEQYF.

Only a few counts were recorded for this clonotype. The genes are TRBV2 and TRBJ1-1; a weak D match, TRBD1 (6 bases). V was shortened by 3 bases and J by 4 bases, with 9 bases between the two germline ends. Germline values: CDR1 SNHLY, CDR2 FYNNEI. This CDR3 spans 13 amino acids. The CDR3 is CASSEIRGTEAFF. DNA of the CDR3: TGTGCCAGCAGTGAGATCAGGGGCACTGAAGCTTTCTTT.

The rearrangement joins TRBV25-1 to TRBJ2-7; the D is unclear. This CDR3 region has 13 residues. Between the trimmed V and J ends, which lost 1 base and 4 bases, there was a span of 8 bases. Germline CDR1 and CDR2: MGHDK and SYGVNS. The CDR3 reads CASSELLRYEQYF. CDR3 bases: TGTGCCAGCAGTGAATTGCTACGATACGAGCAGTACTTC.

The CDR3 loop reads CASSAEEGGYEQYF. CDR3 in DNA: TGTGCCAGCAGCGCCGAAGAGGGCGGGTACGAGCAGTACTTC. The J gene is TRBJ2-7, the V gene TRBV7-2; a possible D gene is TRBD2 (5 bases). The V gene lost 5 bases and the J gene lost 4 bases, with 15 bases spanning the gap. Germline V gene data show CDR1 as SGHTA and CDR2 as FQGNSA. The CDR3 length is 14 residues. The entire variable domain, with the rest obtained from reference TRBV7-2 and TRBJ2-7, is as follows: GAGVSQSPSNKVTEKGKDVELRCDPISGHTALYWYRQSLGQGLEFLIYFQGNSAPDKSGLPSDRFSAERTGGSVSTLTIQRTQQEDSAVYLCASSAEEGGYEQYFGPGTRLTVT.

The chain is built from TRBV7-2 and TRBJ2-2; D call uncertain. The CDR3 is made up of 12 amino acids. Trimming stripped 1 base from V and 9 bases from J, with 6 bases between. The V gene's germline CDR1 is SGHTA and CDR2 FQGNSA. As DNA, the CDR3 is TGTGCCAGCAGCTTAGGGATACGGGAGCTGTTTTTT. Its translation: CASSLGIRELFF.

The genes are TRBV19 and TRBJ1-5; D ambiguous. Germline CDR1 and CDR2: LNHDA and SQIVND (reference sequence). CDR3 size: 12 residues. Trimming took 2 bases from V and 4 from J, leaving 3 bases between them. CDR3: CASSIYNQPQHF. CDR3 bases: TGTGCCAGTAGTATATATAATCAGCCCCAGCATTTT.

The table lists this clonotype with a few counts. This chain joins TRBV12-3 or TRBV12-4 and TRBJ2-1; TRBD1 aligns across 7 bases. The CDR3 is 15 residues long. After removal of 6 bases from V and 2 bases from J, the junction contained 7 bases not matched to a gene. CDR3 amino acids: CASRSTGQPYNEQFF. CDR3 DNA: TGTGCCAGCAGGTCTACGGGACAGCCCTACAATGAGCAGTTCTTC.

The CDR3 DNA is TGTGCCAGCAGTCCCGGACTAGGGGCCGAGCAGTACTTC. Translation gives CASSPGLGAEQYF. The chain uses TRBV5-5 and TRBJ2-7, with TRBD2 matching 7 bases. Germline lookup yields CDR1 SGHKS and CDR2 YYEKEE (reference sequence). The CDR3 spans 13 residues. V was clipped by 5 bases and J by 6 bases; unmatched bases: 8.

The V and J genes are TRBV12-3 or TRBV12-4 and TRBJ1-2; 9 nucleotides align to TRBD1. V trimming: 10 bases; J trimming: 8 bases; junction bases outside the gene matches: 2. The CDR3 contains 10 residues. The CDR3 here is CATGTGGYTF. The DNA of the CDR3 is TGTGCCACCGGGACAGGGGGCTACACCTTC.

This clonotype was counted many times. At one end, the junction sequence differs from germline, possibly due to a read error. This chain uses TRBV19 with TRBJ1-1; D uncertain. There are 13 residues in the CDR3. CDR1 is LNHDA, CDR2 SQIVND, per germline (reference sequence). CDR3 DNA: TGTGCCAGTAGTATAGGGAGGAACACTGAAGCTTCCTTT. Its protein product is CASSIGRNTEASF. Complete variable domain (other parts from reference TRBV19 and TRBJ1-1): DGGITQSPKYLFRKEGQNVTLSCEQNLNHDAMYWYRQDPGQGLRLIYYSQIVNDFQKGDIAEGYSVSREKKESFPLTVTSAQKNPTAFYLCASSIGRNTEASFGQGTRLTVV.

This CDR3 reads CSSYGGIEAFF. CDR3 bases: TGCAGCAGTTATGGAGGGATTGAAGCTTTCTTT. The chain recombines TRBV29-1 with TRBJ1-1; no clear D gene. The germline V and J ends were trimmed by 8 bases and 7 bases, with 14 bases remaining between them. The CDR3 is 11 residues long. Germline CDR1 and CDR2: SQVTM and ANQGSEA.

The chain couples TRBV4-1 to TRBJ2-7; TRBD1 is a possible D gene (7 bases). This CDR3 is 15 amino acids long. Germline values: CDR1 MGHRA, CDR2 YSYEKL. The V end was cut by 3 bases, the J end by 3 bases, with 15 bases between. The CDR3 sequence is CASSHGGQSFYEQYF. CDR3 sequence (DNA): TGCGCCAGCAGCCACGGGGGACAGAGCTTCTACGAGCAGTACTTC.

V usage is TRBV5-6 and J usage is TRBJ2-1, with 10 bases fitting TRBD2. Germline V CDR1 and CDR2: SGHDT, YYEEEE. The length of the CDR3 is 16 residues. V shed 4 bases, J shed 5 bases, and the junction held 9 bases outside the gene matches. In DNA form, the CDR3 reads TGTGCCAGCAGCCCCGCAGCGGGAGGGTCCCACAATGAGCAGTTCTTC. It codes for CASSPAAGGSHNEQFF.

This chain links TRBV25-1 with TRBJ2-7; D is unresolved. The germline CDR1 and CDR2 sequences are MGHDK and SYGVNS. The CDR3 runs 15 residues. The V gene lost 0 bases and the J gene lost 3 bases, with 12 bases spanning the gap. CDR3 bases: TGTGCCAGCAGTGAATATGGTAACGGCGACTACGAGCAGTACTTC. The encoded protein is CASSEYGNGDYEQYF.

This rearrangement joins TRBV7-9 to TRBJ1-1; D remains unclear. Trimming left V 5 bases short and J 7 bases short, with 11 bases between. Germline-derived CDR1 and CDR2 are SEHNR and FQNEAQ (reference sequence). CDR3 size: 12 residues. CDR3 region: CASSKKANEAFF. The CDR3 nucleotides are TGTGCCAGCAGCAAAAAGGCCAATGAAGCTTTCTTT.

The chain links TRBV6-2 or TRBV6-3 to TRBJ2-2, with D unresolved. The germline V gene encodes CDR1 MNHEY and CDR2 SVGEGT. V was clipped by 0 bases and J by 10 bases, with 12 bases between them. The CDR3 length is 14 residues. DNA of the CDR3: TGTGCCAGCAGTTACTCGACTGAGGTGGAGGAGCTGTTTTTT. It encodes CASSYSTEVEELFF.

The chain joins TRBV4-1 to TRBJ2-7; 8 positions match TRBD2. The CDR3 spans 14 residues. Germline V gives CDR1 MGHRA, CDR2 YSYEKL. V shed 0 bases and J 4 bases; nucleotides not matched to a gene: 2. CDR3 residues: CASSQESGGYEQYF. In nucleotides, the CDR3 is TGCGCCAGCAGCCAAGAAAGCGGGGGATACGAGCAGTACTTC.

This clonotype was seen ten or more times. This chain uses TRBV29-1 with TRBJ2-7; D might be TRBD2 (7 bases). The germline CDR1 and CDR2 sequences are SQVTM and ANQGSEA. The CDR3 has 13 amino acids. The V gene lost 4 bases and the J gene lost 0 bases, with 10 bases spanning the gap. CDR3 region: CSVGGGRSYEQYF. The CDR3 coding sequence is TGCAGCGTTGGGGGGGGGCGCTCCTACGAGCAGTACTTC.